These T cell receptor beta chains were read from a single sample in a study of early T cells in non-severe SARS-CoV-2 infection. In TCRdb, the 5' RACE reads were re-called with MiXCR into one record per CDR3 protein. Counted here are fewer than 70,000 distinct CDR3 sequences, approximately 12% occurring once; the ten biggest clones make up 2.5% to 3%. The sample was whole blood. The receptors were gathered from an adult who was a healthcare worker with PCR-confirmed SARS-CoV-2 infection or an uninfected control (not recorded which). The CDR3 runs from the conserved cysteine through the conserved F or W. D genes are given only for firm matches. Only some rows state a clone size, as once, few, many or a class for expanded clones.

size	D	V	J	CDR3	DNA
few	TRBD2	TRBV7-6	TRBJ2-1	CASSRGLLAGNEQFF	TGTGCCAGCAGCCGAGGACTTCTAGCGGGGAATGAGCAGTTCTTC
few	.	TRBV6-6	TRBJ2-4	CASSYLAKNIQYF	TGTGCCAGCAGTTATTTAGCCAAAAACATTCAGTACTTC
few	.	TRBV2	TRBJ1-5	CAKGQRGQPQHF	TGTGCCAAGGGACAACGTGGGCAGCCCCAGCATTTT
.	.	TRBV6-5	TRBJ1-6	CASSYLVGGSNSPLHF	TGTGCCAGCAGTTATCTGGTCGGGGGAAGTAATTCACCCCTCCACTTT
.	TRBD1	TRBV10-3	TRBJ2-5	CAISGMTGGQETQYF	TGTGCCATCAGTGGAATGACAGGGGGACAAGAGACCCAGTACTTC
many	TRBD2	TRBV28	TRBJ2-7	CASSLPFVASGIYEQYF	TGTGCCAGCAGTTTACCCTTTGTGGCTAGCGGGATCTACGAGCAGTACTTC
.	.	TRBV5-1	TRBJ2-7	CASSLIGTEPYEQYF	TGCGCCAGCAGCTTGATCGGGACGGAACCCTACGAGCAGTACTTC
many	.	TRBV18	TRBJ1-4	CASSPGRPDGLNEKLFF	TGTGCCAGCTCACCCGGCCGCCCCGACGGGCTTAATGAAAAACTGTTTTTT
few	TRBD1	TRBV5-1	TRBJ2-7	CASSFAGQDYEQYF	TGCGCCAGCAGCTTCGCGGGACAGGACTACGAGCAGTACTTC
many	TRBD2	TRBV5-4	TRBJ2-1	CASSLGSSGGYNEQFF	TGTGCCAGCAGCTTGGGTAGTAGCGGGGGTTACAATGAGCAGTTCTTC
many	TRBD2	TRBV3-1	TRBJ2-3	CASSLQREFDTQYF	TGTGCCAGCAGCCTTCAGCGGGAGTTCGATACGCAGTATTTT
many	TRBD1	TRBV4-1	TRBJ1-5	CASSQRTGGDQPQHF	TGCGCCAGCAGCCAGAGGACAGGGGGAGATCAGCCCCAGCATTTT
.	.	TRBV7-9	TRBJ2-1	CASSEPGRVNSYNEQFF	TGTGCCAGCAGCGAACCTGGTAGGGTCAACTCCTACAATGAGCAGTTCTTC
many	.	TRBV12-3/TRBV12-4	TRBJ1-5	CASRPRGQPQHF	TGTGCCAGCAGGCCGCGTGGTCAGCCCCAGCATTTT
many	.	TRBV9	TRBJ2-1	CASSRQFSSYNEQFF	TGTGCCAGCAGCCGACAGTTTAGCTCCTACAATGAGCAGTTCTTC
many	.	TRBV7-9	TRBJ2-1	CASSPREATNEQFF	TGTGCCAGCAGCCCCCGTGAGGCCACTAATGAGCAGTTCTTC
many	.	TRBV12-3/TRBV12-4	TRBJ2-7	CASSYIGQPYEQYF	TGTGCCAGCAGTTATATTGGGCAGCCCTACGAGCAGTACTTC
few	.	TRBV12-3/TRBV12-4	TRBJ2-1	CASSFTPDLFNEQFF	TGTGCCAGCAGTTTCACCCCGGACCTTTTCAATGAGCAGTTCTTC
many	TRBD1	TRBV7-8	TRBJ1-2	CASSLGTGEGYTF	TGTGCCAGCAGCTTAGGGACAGGGGAAGGCTACACCTTC
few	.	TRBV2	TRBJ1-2	CASRPGGRGYTF	TGTGCCAGCAGGCCGGGGGGCCGTGGCTACACCTTC
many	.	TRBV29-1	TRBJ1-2	CSVGTGYGYTF	TGCAGCGTGGGAACAGGGTATGGCTACACCTTC
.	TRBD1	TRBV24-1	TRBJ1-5	CATSDSRTGAYQPQHF	TGTGCCACCAGTGATAGCCGGACAGGAGCTTATCAGCCCCAGCATTTT
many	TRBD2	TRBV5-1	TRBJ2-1	CASSSRGSNSGSSYNEQFF	TGCGCCAGCAGCTCCCGAGGGTCCAATAGCGGGAGCTCCTACAATGAGCAGTTCTTC
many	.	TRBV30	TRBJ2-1	CAWSVGSSYNEQFF	TGTGCCTGGAGTGTTGGTAGCTCCTACAATGAGCAGTTCTTC
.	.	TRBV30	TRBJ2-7	CAWSRTPEQYF	TGTGCCTGGAGTCGGACTCCGGAGCAGTACTTC